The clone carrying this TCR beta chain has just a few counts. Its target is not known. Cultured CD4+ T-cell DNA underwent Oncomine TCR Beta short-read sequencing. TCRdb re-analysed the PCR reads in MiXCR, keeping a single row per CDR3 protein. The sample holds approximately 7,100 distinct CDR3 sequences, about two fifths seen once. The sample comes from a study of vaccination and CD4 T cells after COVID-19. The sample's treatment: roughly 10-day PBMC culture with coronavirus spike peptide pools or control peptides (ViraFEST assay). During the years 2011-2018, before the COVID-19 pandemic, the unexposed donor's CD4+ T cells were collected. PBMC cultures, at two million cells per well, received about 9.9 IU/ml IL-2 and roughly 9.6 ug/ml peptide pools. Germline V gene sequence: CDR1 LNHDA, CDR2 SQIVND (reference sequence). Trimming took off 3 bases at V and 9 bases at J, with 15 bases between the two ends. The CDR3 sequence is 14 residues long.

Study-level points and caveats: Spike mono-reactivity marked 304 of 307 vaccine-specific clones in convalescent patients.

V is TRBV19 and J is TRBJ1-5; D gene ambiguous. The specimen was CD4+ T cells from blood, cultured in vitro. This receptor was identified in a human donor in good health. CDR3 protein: CASSITGIPGPQHF. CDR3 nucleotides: TGTGCCAGTAGTATTACGGGGATTCCGGGGCCCCAGCATTTT.